Listed here is a single T cell receptor beta chain. Its specificity is unknown. The data are from a study of T cells in Graves' hyperthyroidism and ophthalmopathy. Study-wide results and limits: Prediction of ophthalmopathy progression came a median around 6.1 months pre-onset. By a 13 V-J model, ophthalmopathy was set apart from stable hyperthyroidism. Blood also carried most thyroid clonotypes expanded above 0.001.

It was RNA transcripts that yielded the amplified TCR beta CDR3 regions. Researchers ran a first-round RT-PCR on the TCR CDR3 using the HTBI primer set. TCRdb recomputed calls from the multiplex PCR reads with MiXCR, one row per CDR3 protein. The table shows about 680,000 distinct CDR3 sequences, with around a third occurring only once. The receptor was derived from a middle-aged woman with Graves' hyperthyroidism. The sample taken for sequencing was blood.

CDR3 sequence reads: CASMDRGLETQYF. CDR3 nucleotides: TGTGCCAGTATGGACAGGGGGTTGGAGACCCAGTACTTC. The gene calls are TRBV19 and TRBJ2-5; TRBD1 agrees at 10 bases. Germline loops: CDR1 LNHDA, CDR2 SQIVND (reference sequence). V was clipped by 7 bases and J by 5 bases; unmatched bases: 4. The CDR3 covers 13 residues.